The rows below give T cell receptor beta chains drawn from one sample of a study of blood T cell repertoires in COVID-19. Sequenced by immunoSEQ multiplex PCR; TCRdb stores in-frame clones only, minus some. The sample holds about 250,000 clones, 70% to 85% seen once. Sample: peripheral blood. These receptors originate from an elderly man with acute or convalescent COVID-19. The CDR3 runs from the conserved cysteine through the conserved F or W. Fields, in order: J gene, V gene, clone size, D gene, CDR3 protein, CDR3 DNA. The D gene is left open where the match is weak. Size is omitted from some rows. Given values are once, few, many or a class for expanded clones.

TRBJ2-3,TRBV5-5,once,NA,CASGTVVTDTQYF,TGTGCCAGCGGAACAGTAGTCACAGATACGCAGTATTTT
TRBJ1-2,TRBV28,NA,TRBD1,CASRRQGANYGYTF,TGTGCCAGCAGGAGACAGGGAGCTAACTATGGCTACACCTTC
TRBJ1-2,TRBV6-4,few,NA,CASSDGSLGSSGYTF,TGTGCCAGCAGTGACGGTTCTTTGGGGAGTAGTGGCTACACCTTC
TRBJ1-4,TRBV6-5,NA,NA,CASSNPGDEKLFF,TGTGCCAGCAGTAACCCAGGGGATGAAAAACTGTTTTTT
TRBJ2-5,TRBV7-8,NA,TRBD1,CASSLVVGQGKTQYF,TGTGCCAGCAGCTTAGTGGTAGGACAGGGAAAGACCCAGTACTTC
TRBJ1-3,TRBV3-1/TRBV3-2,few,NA,CASSQETVLGNTIYF,TGTGCCAGCAGCCAAGAGACAGTTCTTGGAAACACCATATATTTT
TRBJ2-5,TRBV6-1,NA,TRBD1,CASSELHQGVETQYF,TGTGCCAGCAGTGAGTTACACCAGGGGGTGGAGACCCAGTACTTC
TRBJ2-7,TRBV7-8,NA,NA,CASSPRAYEQYF,TGTGCCAGCAGCCCCCGCGCGTACGAGCAGTACTTC
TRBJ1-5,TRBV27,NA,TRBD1,CASSSQGGNQPQHF,TGTGCCAGCAGTTCCCAGGGGGGAAATCAGCCCCAGCATTTT
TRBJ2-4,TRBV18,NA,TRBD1,CASSRGQGKYF,TGTGCCAGCTCAAGAGGACAGGGGAAGTACTTC
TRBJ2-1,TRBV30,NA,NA,CAWSRGVYNEQFF,TGTGCCTGGAGCAGGGGGGTCTACAATGAGCAGTTCTTC
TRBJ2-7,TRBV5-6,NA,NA,CASSEDPPHRPEQYF,TGTGCCAGCAGCGAGGACCCCCCCCACAGGCCCGAGCAGTACTTC
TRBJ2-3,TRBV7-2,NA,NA,CASSLTSFPDTQYF,TGTGCCAGCAGCTTAACTAGTTTTCCAGATACGCAGTATTTT
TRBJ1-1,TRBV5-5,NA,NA,CASSLEGRINTEAFF,TGTGCCAGCAGCTTGGAAGGGAGAATTAACACTGAAGCTTTCTTT
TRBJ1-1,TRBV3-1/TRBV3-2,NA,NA,CASSQLGGAAFF,TGTGCCAGCAGCCAATTGGGAGGGGCGGCTTTCTTT
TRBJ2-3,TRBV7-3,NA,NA,CASSYTGPGTTTDTQYF,TGTGCCAGCAGCTACACAGGGCCGGGAACCACCACAGATACGCAGTATTTT
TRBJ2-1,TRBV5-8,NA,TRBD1,CASSLQGHGLNEQFF,TGTGCCAGCAGCTTACAGGGGCACGGCTTGAATGAGCAGTTCTTC
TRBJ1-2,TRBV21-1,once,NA,CASSNQGVKGYTF,TGTGCCAGCAGCAATCAGGGGGTCAAAGGCTACACCTTC
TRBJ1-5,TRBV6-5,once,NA,CASRTGVGNQPQHF,TGTGCCAGCAGAACGGGGGTTGGCAATCAGCCCCAGCATTTT
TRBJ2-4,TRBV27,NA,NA,CASSFSWTGVAKNIQYF,TGTGCCAGCAGTTTCTCCTGGACGGGAGTGGCCAAAAACATTCAGTACTTC
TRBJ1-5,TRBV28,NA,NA,CASSFGQPPPQHF,TGTGCCAGCAGTTTTGGGCAGCCACCTCCCCAGCATTTT
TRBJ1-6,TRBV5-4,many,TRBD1,CASSSDRGMTLHF,TGTGCCAGCAGCTCCGACAGGGGAATGACCCTCCACTTT
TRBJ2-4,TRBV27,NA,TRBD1,CASSRSGQGAKNIQYF,TGTGCCAGCAGTCGTAGCGGACAGGGGGCCAAAAACATTCAGTACTTC
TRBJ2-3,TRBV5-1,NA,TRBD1,CASSLGATGPFSSTDTQYF,TGCGCCAGCAGCTTGGGAGCGACAGGGCCTTTTAGTAGCACAGATACGCAGTATTTT
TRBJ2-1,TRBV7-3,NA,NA,CASSLKGSTGLNEQFF,TGTGCCAGCAGCTTGAAGGGGTCAACGGGCCTGAATGAGCAGTTCTTC
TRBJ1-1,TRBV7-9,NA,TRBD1,CASSAGTGGLSGMNTEAFF,TGTGCCAGCAGCGCAGGCACAGGGGGCTTGAGTGGTATGAACACTGAAGCTTTCTTT
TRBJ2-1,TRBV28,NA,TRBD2,CASSSFRLAGALNEQFF,TGTGCCAGCAGTTCCTTCCGACTAGCGGGGGCCCTCAATGAGCAGTTCTTC
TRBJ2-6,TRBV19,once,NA,CASSNYRYSGANVLTF,TGTGCCAGTAGTAACTACAGGTATTCTGGGGCCAACGTCCTGACTTTC
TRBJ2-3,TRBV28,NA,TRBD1,CASSSPGQGTDTQYF,TGTGCCAGCAGTTCCCCGGGACAGGGGACAGATACGCAGTATTTT
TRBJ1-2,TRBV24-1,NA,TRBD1,CATSDYDRVTGYTF,TGTGCCACCAGTGACTATGACAGGGTTACCGGCTACACCTTC
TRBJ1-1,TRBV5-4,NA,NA,CASSFGEAGTEAFF,TGTGCCAGCAGCTTCGGGGAGGCAGGCACTGAAGCTTTCTTT
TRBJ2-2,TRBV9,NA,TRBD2,CASSVSGGRTGELFF,TGTGCCAGCAGCGTAAGCGGGGGACGTACCGGGGAGCTGTTTTTT
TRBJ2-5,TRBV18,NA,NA,CASSLTHQETQYF,TGTGCCAGCTCCTTGACACATCAAGAGACCCAGTACTTC
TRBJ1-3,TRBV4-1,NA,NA,CASSQAWALGNTIYF,TGCGCCAGCAGCCAAGCCTGGGCGCTGGGAAACACCATATATTTT
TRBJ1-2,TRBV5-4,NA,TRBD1,CASSLRTGGNYGYTF,TGTGCCAGCAGCTTAAGGACAGGGGGGAACTATGGCTACACCTTC
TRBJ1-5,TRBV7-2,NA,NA,CASSFRRNQPQHF,TGTGCCAGCAGCTTTCGGAGAAATCAGCCCCAGCATTTT
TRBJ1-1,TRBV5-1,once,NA,CASSPREGSEAFF,TGCGCCAGCAGCCCACGAGAGGGTTCTGAAGCTTTCTTT
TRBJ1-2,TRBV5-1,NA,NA,CASTAGFGAPNYGYTF,TGCGCCAGCACCGCCGGCTTCGGAGCGCCGAACTATGGCTACACCTTC
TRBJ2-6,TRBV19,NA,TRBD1,CASSIQDRVGANVLTF,TGTGCCAGTAGTATCCAAGACAGGGTTGGGGCCAACGTCCTGACTTTC
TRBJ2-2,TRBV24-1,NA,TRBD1,CATGRTGENTGELFF,TGTGCCACCGGGAGGACAGGGGAGAACACCGGGGAGCTGTTTTTT
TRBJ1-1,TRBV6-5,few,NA,CASSPGGANTEAFF,TGTGCCAGCAGTCCGGGGGGGGCGAACACTGAAGCTTTCTTT
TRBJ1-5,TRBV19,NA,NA,CASTRGGHSNQPQHF,TGTGCCAGTACCAGGGGCGGGCATAGCAATCAGCCCCAGCATTTT
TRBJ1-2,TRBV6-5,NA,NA,CASRWRGGYGYTF,TGTGCCAGCAGATGGAGGGGAGGGTATGGCTACACCTTC
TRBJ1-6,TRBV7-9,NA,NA,CASSSDVASSPLHF,TGTGCCAGCAGCTCCGACGTAGCGAGTTCACCCCTCCACTTT
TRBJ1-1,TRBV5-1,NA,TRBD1,CASSLGTGATEAFF,TGCGCCAGCAGCTTAGGGACAGGGGCGACTGAAGCTTTCTTT
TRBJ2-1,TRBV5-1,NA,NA,CASSLGESSYNEQFF,TGCGCCAGCAGCTTGGGAGAGAGCTCCTACAATGAGCAGTTCTTC
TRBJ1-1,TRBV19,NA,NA,CASGRGNTEAFF,TGTGCCAGTGGCCGTGGGAACACTGAAGCTTTCTTT
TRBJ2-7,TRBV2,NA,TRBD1,CASRDRVYEQYF,TGTGCCAGCCGGGACAGGGTCTACGAGCAGTACTTC
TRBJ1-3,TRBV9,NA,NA,CASSLGQPRSGNTIYF,TGTGCCAGCAGCCTCGGACAGCCTCGCTCTGGAAACACCATATATTTT
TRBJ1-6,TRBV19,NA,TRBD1,CASSMGQTNSPLHF,TGTGCCAGTAGTATGGGACAGACTAATTCACCCCTCCACTTT
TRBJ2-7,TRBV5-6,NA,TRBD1,CASSYDRGVSYEQYF,TGTGCCAGCAGCTACGACAGGGGGGTCTCCTACGAGCAGTACTTC
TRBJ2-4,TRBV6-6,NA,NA,CAGRGGGGNIQYF,TGTGCCGGGAGAGGGGGGGGAGGGAACATTCAGTACTTC
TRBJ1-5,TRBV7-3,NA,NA,CASSPDRTNQPQHF,TGTGCCAGCAGCCCAGACAGGACCAATCAGCCCCAGCATTTT
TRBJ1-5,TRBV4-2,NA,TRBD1,CASSPGPDRTDRNQPQHF,TGTGCCAGCAGCCCCGGTCCGGACAGGACGGATCGCAATCAGCCCCAGCATTTT
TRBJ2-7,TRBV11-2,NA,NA,CASSLGWDTTYEQYF,TGTGCCAGCAGCCTAGGATGGGACACAACCTACGAGCAGTACTTC
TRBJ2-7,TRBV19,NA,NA,CASSRGPYEQYF,TGTGCCAGTAGCAGGGGCCCCTACGAGCAGTACTTC
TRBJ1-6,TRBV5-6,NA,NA,CASSEVRDSYNSPLHF,TGTGCCAGCAGCGAAGTGAGGGACTCCTATAATTCACCCCTCCACTTT